The 25 T cell receptor beta chains in this list originate from one sample, sequenced in a study of blood T cell repertoires in COVID-19. TCRdb's table, derived via immunoSEQ multiplex PCR, lists solely in-frame clones and lacks some. The sample records about 270,000 clones, around 90% being singletons. The source material was PBMCs or T cells enriched from blood (not recorded which). These receptors originate from a woman aged 25-40 years who had recovered from COVID-19.

This rearrangement joins TRBV7-3 to TRBJ2-1, with TRBD2 matching 7 bases. The germline gives CDR1 SGHTA, CDR2 FQGTGA. This CDR3 is 19 amino acids long. With 0 bases clipped from V and 4 bases from J, the junction kept 15 bases outside the gene matches. CDR3: CASSLTASGIHRLYNEQFF. The CDR3 nucleotides are TGTGCCAGCAGCTTAACTGCTAGCGGAATCCACCGGCTATACAATGAGCAGTTCTTC.

The chain is built from TRBV18 and TRBJ2-1, with D unresolved. Germline CDR1 KGHSH, CDR2 LQKENI. The CDR3 contains 11 residues. Between the trimmed V and J ends, which lost 6 bases and 6 bases, there was a span of 6 bases. The CDR3 loop reads CASSPVNEQFF. The CDR3, as DNA: TGTGCCAGCTCCCCGGTCAATGAGCAGTTCTTC. Together with reference TRBV18 and TRBJ2-1, the CDR3 gives the full variable domain: NAGVMQNPRHLVRRRGQEARLRCSPMKGHSHVYWYRQLPEEGLKFMVYLQKENIIDESGMPKERFSAEFPKEGPSILRIQQVVRGDSAAYFCASSPVNEQFFGPGTRLTVL.

This chain joins TRBV9 and TRBJ2-1, with TRBD2 matching 7 bases. V was pared by 3 bases and J by 1 base, with 16 bases of the junction left unmatched. The germline gives CDR1 SGDLS, CDR2 YYNGEE. The CDR3 has 19 amino acids. The CDR3 protein is CASSDPRAYSGRSYNEQFF. Written as DNA, the CDR3 is TGTGCCAGCAGCGACCCCCGAGCATATAGCGGGCGGTCCTACAATGAGCAGTTCTTC.

This chain uses TRBV4-1 with TRBJ1-2, with TRBD1 matching over 8 bases. The germline gives CDR1 MGHRA, CDR2 YSYEKL. The CDR3 has 15 amino acids. Trimming cost V 6 bases and J 0 bases; bases outside gene matches: 6. CDR3 DNA: TGCGCCAGCAGACTGACGGGACAGGCTAACTATGGCTACACCTTC. This codes for CASRLTGQANYGYTF.

V gene TRBV20-1 combines with J gene TRBJ1-5, with D maybe TRBD1 (6 bases). CDR3 length: 14 residues. Looked up from germline, CDR1 is DFQATT and CDR2 is SNEGSKA (reference sequence). The germline V and J ends were trimmed by 3 bases and 8 bases, with 17 bases remaining between them. CDR3 bases: TGCAGTGCTAGTCCAAGACAGGTTGGGAAGCCCCAGCATTTT. Its protein product is CSASPRQVGKPQHF.

This rearrangement joins TRBV27 to TRBJ2-1; maybe TRBD2 (7 bases). The CDR3 consists of 20 residues. The V and J ends lost 3 bases and 2 bases respectively, with 26 bases between them. Germline CDR1 and CDR2: MNHEY and SMNVEV (reference sequence). The CDR3 bases are TGTGCCAGCAGTTTGGCCCAAACGGGGGGCGGTTTTGAGCCCTACAATGAGCAGTTCTTC. This translates into CASSLAQTGGGFEPYNEQFF.

The gene calls are TRBV7-9 and TRBJ2-7, with D hard to call. Trimming removed 2 bases from V and 4 bases from J, with 6 bases in between. There are 12 residues in the CDR3. Looked up from germline, CDR1 is SEHNR and CDR2 is FQNEAQ (reference sequence). CDR3 bases: TGTGCCAGCAGCTTAATACATTACGAGCAGTACTTC. Protein product: CASSLIHYEQYF.

The chain employs TRBV6-1 and TRBJ1-6, with D possibly being TRBD1 (6 bases). The CDR3 covers 19 residues. V was shortened by 1 base and J by 0 bases, with 16 bases between the two germline ends. Germline CDR1 MNHNS, CDR2 SASEGT. The CDR3 bases are TGTGCCAGCAGTGAAGATGGGTGGACAGAGAGCTCCTATAATTCACCCCTCCACTTT. Its protein is CASSEDGWTESSYNSPLHF.

The rearrangement uses TRBV30 and TRBJ1-2; 7 bases match TRBD1. The trim removed 7 bases at V and 0 bases at J, leaving 2 bases unmatched. This CDR3 is built from 12 residues. CDR1 is GTSNPN, CDR2 SVGIG, per germline (reference sequence). The CDR3 loop is CAFQGANYGYTF. The CDR3 nucleotides read TGTGCCTTCCAGGGGGCTAACTATGGCTACACCTTC.

This clone came up a few times. The chain links TRBV2 to TRBJ2-7; 8 bases map to TRBD1. The CDR3 contains 16 residues. The V gene end was trimmed by 8 bases and the J gene end by 4 bases; junction bases not matched to a gene: 16. Per the germline V gene, CDR1 is SNHLY and CDR2 is FYNNEI. The CDR3 region is CASAGIRTGRGYEQYF. The CDR3 region has the DNA TGTGCCAGCGCGGGGATTCGGACAGGGAGAGGGTACGAGCAGTACTTC.

V and J are TRBV18 and TRBJ2-6; tentatively, D is TRBD1 (5 bases). Trimming removed 6 bases at V and 4 bases at J, with 13 bases between. Looked up from germline, CDR1 is KGHSH and CDR2 is LQKENI. The CDR3 is 15 amino acids. The CDR3 reads CASSLRAEGANVLTF. The CDR3 nucleotides are TGTGCCAGCTCTCTCAGGGCGGAGGGGGCCAACGTCCTGACTTTC.

The gene calls are TRBV5-1 and TRBJ1-1, with a weak D call TRBD1 (5 bases). The length of the CDR3 is 16 residues. CDR1 is SGHRS and CDR2 is YFSETQ in the germline V gene. Trimming took 4 bases from V and 0 from J, leaving 16 bases between them. This CDR3 is CASSPGGTVMNTEAFF. Written as DNA, the CDR3 is TGCGCCAGCAGCCCCGGCGGGACGGTCATGAACACTGAAGCTTTCTTT.

The V call is TRBV7-2, the J call TRBJ2-2; D gene unclear. V was clipped by 3 bases and J by 4 bases, with 6 bases between them. The CDR3 runs 13 residues. Germline V lookup: CDR1 SGHTA, CDR2 FQGNSA. The CDR3 DNA sequence: TGTGCCAGCAGCTTTTTACTCACCGGGGAGCTGTTTTTT. As protein: CASSFLLTGELFF. Based on the CDR3 plus reference TRBV7-2 and TRBJ2-2, the full variable domain is GAGVSQSPSNKVTEKGKDVELRCDPISGHTALYWYRQSLGQGLEFLIYFQGNSAPDKSGLPSDRFSAERTGGSVSTLTIQRTQQEDSAVYLCASSFLLTGELFFGEGSRLTVL.

CDR3 protein: CASSLSPSYEQYF. CDR3 DNA sequence: TGTGCCAGCAGTCTAAGCCCCTCCTACGAGCAGTACTTC. This chain connects TRBV28 to TRBJ2-7; D not certain. Trimming pared 5 bases from V and 0 bases from J, leaving 8 bases between. In germline, CDR1 is MDHEN, CDR2 SYDVKM. This CDR3 spans 13 amino acids.

CDR3 amino acids: CAWNRQALGNTIYF. CDR3 nucleotides: TGTGCCTGGAACCGGCAGGCCCTTGGAAACACCATATATTTT. This rearrangement joins TRBV30 to TRBJ1-3; D not certain. From germline, CDR1 is GTSNPN and CDR2 SVGIG (reference sequence). This CDR3 region has 14 residues. V was clipped by 4 bases and J by 3 bases, with 13 bases between them.

This chain uses TRBV2 with TRBJ2-5; 10 positions match TRBD2. Trimming removed 3 bases from V and 2 bases from J; junction bases left unmatched: 6. This CDR3 comprises 16 residues. Germline V gives CDR1 SNHLY, CDR2 FYNNEI. CDR3 nucleotide sequence: TGTGCCAGCAGTGATGGCCTAGCGGGAGAGCAAGAGACCCAGTACTTC. This gives the protein CASSDGLAGEQETQYF.

J is TRBJ2-2 and V is TRBV27; D possibly corresponds to TRBD1 (6 bases). The V gene's germline CDR1 is MNHEY and CDR2 SMNVEV (reference sequence). Between the trimmed V and J ends, which lost 5 bases and 6 bases, there was a span of 19 bases. The CDR3 is 16 residues long. This CDR3 is CASSLDSWARAGELFF. The CDR3 bases are TGTGCCAGCAGTCTGGACAGTTGGGCGAGGGCCGGGGAGCTGTTTTTT.

V and J are TRBV27 and TRBJ2-1, with D hard to call. Looked up from germline, CDR1 is MNHEY and CDR2 is SMNVEV (reference sequence). V was cut by 2 bases and J by 0 bases, with 11 bases left in between. The CDR3 is 16 residues long. The CDR3 here is CASSLRRRSSYNEQFF. The CDR3 DNA reads TGTGCCAGCAGTTTAAGACGGAGAAGCTCCTACAATGAGCAGTTCTTC.

This clone was found a few times. The gene calls are TRBV10-2 and TRBJ2-7; 8 nucleotides align to TRBD2. Germline CDR1 WSHSY, CDR2 SAAADI. The CDR3 covers 14 residues. Trimming removed 5 bases from V and 3 bases from J; junction bases left unmatched: 6. The CDR3 DNA is TGCGCCAGCAGTCCGAGCGGGGGCCACTACGAGCAGTACTTC. Amino acids: CASSPSGGHYEQYF.

The chain has TRBV30 and TRBJ1-5; 7 nucleotides match TRBD1. V lost 4 bases, J lost 4 bases, and 4 bases stayed unmatched. CDR1 is GTSNPN, CDR2 SVGIG, per germline (reference sequence). This CDR3 is 13 amino acids long. The CDR3 reads CAWTGGFNQPQHF. The DNA of the CDR3 is TGTGCCTGGACAGGGGGTTTTAATCAGCCCCAGCATTTT.

The chain joins TRBV7-2 to TRBJ2-7, with TRBD2 matching 10 bases. The CDR3 runs to 19 residues. Unmatched junction bases numbered 17, after V lost 2 bases and J lost 4 bases. Germline lookup yields CDR1 SGHTA and CDR2 FQGNSA. CDR3: CASSLIILGAGGQRYEQYF. CDR3 bases: TGTGCCAGCAGCTTAATCATCCTCGGAGCGGGAGGGCAACGGTACGAGCAGTACTTC.

V usage is TRBV6-2 or TRBV6-3 and J usage is TRBJ1-1, with D maybe TRBD1 (5 bases). V was clipped by 6 bases and J by 1 base, with 9 bases between them. Per germline, CDR1 MNHEY and CDR2 SVGEGT. This CDR3 contains 13 residues. In DNA form, the CDR3 reads TGTGCCAGCAGCAAGGACACGAACACTGAAGCTTTCTTT. Protein sequence: CASSKDTNTEAFF.

This clone was observed a few times. The chain has TRBV21-1 and TRBJ1-6. TRBV21-1 counts as a pseudogene. This CDR3 spans 10 amino acids. The CDR3 spells CASSGRSGPF. In DNA form, the CDR3 reads TGTGCCAGCAGCGGCCGTTCGGGTCCCTTT.

This sequence joins TRBV7-2 and TRBJ2-2, with TRBD2 matching 7 bases. Germline CDR1 is SGHTA and CDR2 is FQGNSA. Trimming took 5 bases from V and 2 from J; bases not matched to a gene: 8. CDR3 length equals 16 residues. CDR3 sequence reads: CASSQQLAANTGELFF. The CDR3 DNA follows: TGTGCCAGCAGCCAACAGCTAGCGGCTAACACCGGGGAGCTGTTTTTT.

The CDR3 DNA reads TGTGCCAGCAGCTTAGCGCTAGCGGGAAGCTCCTACGAGCAGTACTTC. This sequence encodes CASSLALAGSSYEQYF. The chain employs TRBV7-6 and TRBJ2-7; 9 bases are a match to TRBD2. Germline CDR1 and CDR2: SGHVS and FNYEAQ. The CDR3 loop spans 16 amino acids. J was trimmed by 0 bases and V by 0 bases; bases with no gene match: 3.